This T cell receptor (beta chain) was profiled in a study of shared clonotypes between healthy human individuals. Overall study results and limits: Generation of non-shared clonotypes was less probable than generation of clonotypes shared by all four donors. Clonotype sharing among donors likely depends on sequencing depth.

Data came from immunoSEQ multiplex PCR; TCRdb stores just in-frame clones and leaves some out. The sample holds around 690,000 clones, 90% seen once. The CDR3 runs to 16 residues. In germline, CDR1 is LGHNA, CDR2 YSLEER. Trimming removed 2 bases at V and 1 base at J, with 14 bases between. Turning to this clone: The antigen is unknown.

This clonotype was obtained from a man younger than 35 in good health. Some clones in this sample may be carry-over from other donors' samples. The chain uses TRBV4-3 and TRBJ1-1, with D uncertain. Sequencing input: memory CD8+ T cells from PBMCs. Subset meaning: CD45RO+ cells pooled with CCR7-negative TemRA cells. The DNA of the CDR3 is TGCGCCAGCAGCCAATCCCCGGGAGGCCAGAACACTGAAGCTTTCTTT. Translation gives CASSQSPGGQNTEAFF.